This entry lists 3 T cell receptor beta chains sequenced from one sample in a study of shared clonotypes between healthy human individuals (dated by TCRdb to 2018 to 2021). Libraries were prepared through the immunoSEQ multiplex PCR assay. TCRdb retrieved this table from immuneACCESS and kept in-frame rearrangements only. Not all clones are present; in checked studies, unresolved V genes account for under half, and no reason is known for the remainder. For this sample the table gives roughly 1 million clones, of which about 77% were detected only once. The biggest ten clones account for about 1.5% of the sample. The sequencing input was memory CD4+ T cells sorted from blood. The cell subset or site label, as the study defines it: CD45RA-negative fraction. These receptors were taken from a man aged 18 to 35 in good health.

The rearrangement joins TRBV6-5 to TRBJ2-3; 9 bases agree with TRBD2. The V segment lost 4 bases and the J segment 2 bases; nucleotides outside the gene matches: 7. The germline V gene has CDR1 MNHEY and CDR2 SVGAGI. This CDR3 has 16 amino acids. The CDR3 loop reads CASSSLTSGFTDTQYF. The CDR3 DNA sequence: TGTGCCAGCAGTTCCTTGACTAGCGGCTTCACAGATACGCAGTATTTT.

The J gene is TRBJ1-6, the V gene TRBV5-1, with D hard to call. Trimming took off 5 bases at V and 6 bases at J, with 6 bases between the two ends. CDR3 length: 12 residues. Germline CDR1 and CDR2: SGHRS and YFSETQ. The CDR3 region has the DNA TGCGCCAGCAGTGGTGCTAATTCACCCCTCCACTTT. It translates to CASSGANSPLHF.

The CDR3 DNA follows: TGCGCCAGCAGAAGACTAGCGGGAGGCACAGATACGCAGTATTTT. Translated: CASRRLAGGTDTQYF. V gene TRBV4-1 combines with J gene TRBJ2-3, with 12 nucleotides matching TRBD2. Germline assignment: CDR1 MGHRA and CDR2 YSYEKL. The CDR3 is 15 amino acids. V was pared by 6 bases and J by 1 base, with 2 bases of the junction left unmatched.